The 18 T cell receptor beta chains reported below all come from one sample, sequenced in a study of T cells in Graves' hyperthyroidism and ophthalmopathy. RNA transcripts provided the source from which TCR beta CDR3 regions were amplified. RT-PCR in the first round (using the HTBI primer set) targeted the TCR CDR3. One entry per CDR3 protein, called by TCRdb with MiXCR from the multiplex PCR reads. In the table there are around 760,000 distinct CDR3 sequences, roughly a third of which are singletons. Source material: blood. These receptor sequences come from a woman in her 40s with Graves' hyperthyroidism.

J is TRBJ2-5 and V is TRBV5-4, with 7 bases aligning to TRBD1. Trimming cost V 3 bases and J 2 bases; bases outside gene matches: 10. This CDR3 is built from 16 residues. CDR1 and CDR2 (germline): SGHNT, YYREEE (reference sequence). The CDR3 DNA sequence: TGTGCCAGCAGCTCGACAGGGCGAACCCTACAAGAGACCCAGTACTTC. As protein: CASSSTGRTLQETQYF.

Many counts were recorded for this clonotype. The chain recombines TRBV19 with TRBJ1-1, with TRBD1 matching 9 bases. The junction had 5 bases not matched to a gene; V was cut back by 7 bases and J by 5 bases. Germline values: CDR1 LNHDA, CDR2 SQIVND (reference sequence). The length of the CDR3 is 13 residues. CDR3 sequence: CASIRQGGTEAFF. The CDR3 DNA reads TGTGCCAGTATCCGACAGGGGGGAACTGAAGCTTTCTTT.

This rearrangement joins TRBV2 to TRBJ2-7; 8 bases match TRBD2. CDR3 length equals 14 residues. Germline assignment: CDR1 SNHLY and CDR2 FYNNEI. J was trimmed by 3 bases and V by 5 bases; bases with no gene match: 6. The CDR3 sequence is CASSPGTSYYEQYF. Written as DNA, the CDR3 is TGTGCCAGCAGTCCCGGGACTAGTTACTACGAGCAGTACTTC.

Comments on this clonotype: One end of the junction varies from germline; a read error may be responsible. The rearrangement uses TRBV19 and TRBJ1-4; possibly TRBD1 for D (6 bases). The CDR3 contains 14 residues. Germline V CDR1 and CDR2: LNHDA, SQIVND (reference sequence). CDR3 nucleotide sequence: TGTGCCAGTAGTATAGAGGGGGGCGGTGAAAAACTGGTTTTT. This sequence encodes CASSIEGGGEKLVF.

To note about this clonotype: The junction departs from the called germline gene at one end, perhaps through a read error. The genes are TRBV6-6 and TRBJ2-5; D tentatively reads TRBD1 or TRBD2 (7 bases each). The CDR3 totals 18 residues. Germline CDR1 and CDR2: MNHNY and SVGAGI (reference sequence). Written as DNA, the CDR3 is TGTGCCAGCAGTGACTCGGAGACAGGGAGGGAAGCACAAGAGACCCAGTACTTC. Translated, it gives CASSDSETGREAQETQYF.

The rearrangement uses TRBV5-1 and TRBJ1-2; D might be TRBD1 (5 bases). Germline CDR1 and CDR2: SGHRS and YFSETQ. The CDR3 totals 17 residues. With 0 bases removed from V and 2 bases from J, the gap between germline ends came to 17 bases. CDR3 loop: CASSLDPGYSVNYGYTF. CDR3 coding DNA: TGCGCCAGCAGCTTGGATCCAGGGTATTCGGTAAACTATGGCTACACCTTC.

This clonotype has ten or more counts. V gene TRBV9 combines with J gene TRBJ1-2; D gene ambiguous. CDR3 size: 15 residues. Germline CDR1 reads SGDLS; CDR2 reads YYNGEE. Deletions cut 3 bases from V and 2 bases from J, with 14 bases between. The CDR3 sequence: CASSAITTVNYGYTF. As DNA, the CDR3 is TGTGCCAGCAGCGCTATTACGACGGTAAACTATGGCTACACCTTC.

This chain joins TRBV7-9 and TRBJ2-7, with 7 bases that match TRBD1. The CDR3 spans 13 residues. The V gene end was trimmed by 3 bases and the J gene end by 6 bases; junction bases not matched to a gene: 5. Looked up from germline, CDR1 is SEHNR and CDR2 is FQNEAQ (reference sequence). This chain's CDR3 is CASSFGQAAEQYF. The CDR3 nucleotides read TGTGCCAGCAGCTTTGGACAGGCGGCCGAGCAGTACTTC. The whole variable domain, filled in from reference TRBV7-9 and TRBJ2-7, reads DTGVSQNPRHKITKRGQNVTFRCDPISEHNRLYWYRQTLGQGPEFLTYFQNEAQLEKSRLLSDRFSAERPKGSFSTLEIQRTEQGDSAMYLCASSFGQAAEQYFGPGTRLTVT.

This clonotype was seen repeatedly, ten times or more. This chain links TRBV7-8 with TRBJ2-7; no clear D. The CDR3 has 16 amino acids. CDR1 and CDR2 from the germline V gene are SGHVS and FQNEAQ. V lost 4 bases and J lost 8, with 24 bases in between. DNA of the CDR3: TGTGCCAGCAGCTCCAGACACCTGCCGAGGATAGTCAAGCAGTACTTC. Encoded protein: CASSSRHLPRIVKQYF.

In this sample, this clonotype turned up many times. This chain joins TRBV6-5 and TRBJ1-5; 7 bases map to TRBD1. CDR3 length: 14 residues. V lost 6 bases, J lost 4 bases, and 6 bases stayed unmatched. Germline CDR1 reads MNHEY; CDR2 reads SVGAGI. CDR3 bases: TGTGCCAGCAGCGACGGGACAGCTAATCAGCCCCAGCATTTT. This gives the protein CASSDGTANQPQHF.

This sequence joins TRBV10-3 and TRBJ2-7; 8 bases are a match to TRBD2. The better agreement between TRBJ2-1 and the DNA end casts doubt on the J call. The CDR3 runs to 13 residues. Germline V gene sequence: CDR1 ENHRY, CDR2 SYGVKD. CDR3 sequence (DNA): TGTGCCATAGAGCGGGGGCCCCTGGGTGAGCAGTTCTTC. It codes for CAIERGPLGEQFF.

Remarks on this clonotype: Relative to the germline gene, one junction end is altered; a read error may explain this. CDR3 region: CASAIGTGEADTRYF. The CDR3 DNA is TGTGCCAGCGCGATTGGGACAGGGGAGGCAGATACGCGGTATTTT. The V call is TRBV25-1, the J call TRBJ2-3; 10 bases align to TRBD1. Looked up from germline, CDR1 is MGHDK and CDR2 is SYGVNS. The CDR3 contains 15 residues.

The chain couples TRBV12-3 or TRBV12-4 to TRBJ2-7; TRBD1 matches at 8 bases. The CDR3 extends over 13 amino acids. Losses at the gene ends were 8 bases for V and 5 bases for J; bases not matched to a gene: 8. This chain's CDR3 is CASVRTGTHEQYF. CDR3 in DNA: TGTGCCAGCGTCCGGACAGGGACCCACGAGCAGTACTTC.

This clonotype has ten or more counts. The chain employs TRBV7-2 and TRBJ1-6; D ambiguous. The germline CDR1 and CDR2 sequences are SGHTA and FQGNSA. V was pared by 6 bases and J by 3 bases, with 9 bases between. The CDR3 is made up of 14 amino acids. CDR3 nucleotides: TGTGCCAGCAGTAGTGACGTCTATAATTCACCCCTCCACTTT. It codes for CASSSDVYNSPLHF.

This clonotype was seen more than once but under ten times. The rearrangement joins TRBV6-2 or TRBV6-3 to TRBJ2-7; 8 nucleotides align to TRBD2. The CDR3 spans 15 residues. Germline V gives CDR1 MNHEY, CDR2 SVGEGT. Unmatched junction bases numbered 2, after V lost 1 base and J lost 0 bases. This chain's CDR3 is CASSYLAGGSYEQYF. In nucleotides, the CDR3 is TGTGCCAGCAGTTACTTGGCGGGAGGCTCCTACGAGCAGTACTTC.

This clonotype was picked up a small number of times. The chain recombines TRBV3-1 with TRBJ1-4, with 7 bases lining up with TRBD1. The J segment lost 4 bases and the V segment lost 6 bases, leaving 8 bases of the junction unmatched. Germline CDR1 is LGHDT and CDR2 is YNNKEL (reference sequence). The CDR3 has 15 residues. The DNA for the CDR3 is TGTGCCAGCAGTCTGTTTAGACAGGGTAATGAAAAACTGTTTTTT. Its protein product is CASSLFRQGNEKLFF.

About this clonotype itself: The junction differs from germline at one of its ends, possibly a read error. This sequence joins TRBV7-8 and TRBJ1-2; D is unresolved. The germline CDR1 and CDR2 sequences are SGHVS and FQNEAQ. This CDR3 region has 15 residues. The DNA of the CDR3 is TGCGCCAGCAGCCCTTTCGGCGAGACTAACTATGGCTACACCTTC. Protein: CASSPFGETNYGYTF.

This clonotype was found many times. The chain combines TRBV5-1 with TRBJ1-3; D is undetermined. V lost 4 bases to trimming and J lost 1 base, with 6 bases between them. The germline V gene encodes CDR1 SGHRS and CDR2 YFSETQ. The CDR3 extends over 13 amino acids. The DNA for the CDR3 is TGCGCCAGCAGCGCGGGGTCTGGAAACACCATATATTTT. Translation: CASSAGSGNTIYF.